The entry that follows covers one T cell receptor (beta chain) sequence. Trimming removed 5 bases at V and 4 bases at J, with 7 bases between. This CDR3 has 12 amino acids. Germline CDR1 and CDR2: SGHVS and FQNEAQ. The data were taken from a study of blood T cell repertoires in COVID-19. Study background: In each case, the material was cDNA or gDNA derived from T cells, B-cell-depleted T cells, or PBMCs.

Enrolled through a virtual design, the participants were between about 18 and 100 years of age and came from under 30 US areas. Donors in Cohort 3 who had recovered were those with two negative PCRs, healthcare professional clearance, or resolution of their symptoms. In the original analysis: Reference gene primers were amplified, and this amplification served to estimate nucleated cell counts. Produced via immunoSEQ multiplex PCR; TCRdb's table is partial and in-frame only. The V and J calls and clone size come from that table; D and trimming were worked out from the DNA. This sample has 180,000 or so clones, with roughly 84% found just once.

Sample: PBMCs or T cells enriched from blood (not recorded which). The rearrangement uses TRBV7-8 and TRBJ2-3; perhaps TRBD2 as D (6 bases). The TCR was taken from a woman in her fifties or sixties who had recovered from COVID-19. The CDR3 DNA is TGTGCCAGCAGCCGACTAGCAGATACGCAGTATTTT. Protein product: CASSRLADTQYF.